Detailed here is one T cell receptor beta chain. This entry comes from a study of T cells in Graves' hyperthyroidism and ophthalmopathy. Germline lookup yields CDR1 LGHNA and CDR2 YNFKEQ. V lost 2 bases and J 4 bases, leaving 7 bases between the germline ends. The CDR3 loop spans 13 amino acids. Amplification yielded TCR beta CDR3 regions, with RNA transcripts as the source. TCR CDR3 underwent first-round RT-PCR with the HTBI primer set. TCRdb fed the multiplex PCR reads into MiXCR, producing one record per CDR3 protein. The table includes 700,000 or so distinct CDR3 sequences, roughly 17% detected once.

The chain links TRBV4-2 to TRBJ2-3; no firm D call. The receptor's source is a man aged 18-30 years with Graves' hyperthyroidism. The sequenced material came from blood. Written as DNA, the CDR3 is TGTGCCAGCAGCCAAAGCAAGGCAGATACGCAGTATTTT. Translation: CASSQSKADTQYF.